This entry lists 29 T cell receptor beta chains sequenced from one sample in a study of cytomegalovirus exposure and HLA in healthy donors. PCR was performed using 60 Vbeta and 13 Jbeta primers. Profiling relied on immunoSEQ multiplex PCR, and the TCRdb table lists in-frame clones only, not all of them. The sample contains some 130,000 clones, about four fifths of which appear only once. The sample consisted of PBMCs. Receptor source: a human donor in good health.

This clone was seen only a few times. The chain uses TRBV5-6 and TRBJ2-7; 7 nucleotides line up with TRBD1. Germline-derived CDR1 and CDR2 are SGHDT and YYEEEE. This CDR3 is 12 amino acids long. The CDR3 bases are TGTGGAAAGGGCCAGGGGGACGGCGAGCAGTACTTC. The encoded protein is CGKGQGDGEQYF.

The chain couples TRBV11-2 to TRBJ2-1, with 8 positions matching TRBD2. Germline values: CDR1 SGHAT, CDR2 FQNNGV. CDR3 length: 15 residues. V lost 5 bases and J lost 9; bases outside the gene matches: 12. CDR3 sequence: CASSPSGGPSREQFF. The CDR3 DNA reads as TGTGCCAGCAGCCCAAGCGGGGGCCCTTCCCGTGAGCAGTTCTTC.

The rearrangement uses TRBV7-8 and TRBJ2-3; 7 bases line up with TRBD1. The V segment lost 1 base and the J segment 4 bases; nucleotides outside the gene matches: 5. Looked up from germline, CDR1 is SGHVS and CDR2 is FQNEAQ. This CDR3 is built from 15 residues. DNA of the CDR3: TGTGCCAGCAGCTTAGAGGGGGCCAGGGCAGATACGCAGTATTTT. Translated: CASSLEGARADTQYF.

The V and J genes are TRBV7-8 and TRBJ1-5; 8 bases are shared with TRBD1. The V gene end was trimmed by 4 bases and the J gene end by 4 bases; junction bases not matched to a gene: 9. The CDR3 is made up of 16 amino acids. The germline V gene encodes CDR1 SGHVS and CDR2 FQNEAQ. The CDR3 is CASSSYDRGLNQPQHF. As DNA, the CDR3 is TGTGCCAGCAGCTCTTATGACAGGGGTCTTAATCAGCCCCAGCATTTT.

The V gene is TRBV19, the J gene TRBJ1-3; D gene ambiguous. V lost 3 bases, J lost 0 bases, and 9 bases lay in between. The CDR3 length is 15 residues. The germline V gene encodes CDR1 LNHDA and CDR2 SQIVND (reference sequence). This CDR3 reads CASSISSNSGNTIYF. CDR3 nucleotides: TGTGCCAGTAGTATTAGCAGCAACTCTGGAAACACCATATATTTT.

The V gene is TRBV29-1, the J gene TRBJ2-3; TRBD2 matches 9 bases. CDR1 and CDR2 from the germline V gene are SQVTM and ANQGSEA. There are 15 residues in the CDR3. V shed 6 bases and J 1 base; nucleotides not matched to a gene: 8. The CDR3 protein is CSVAGGSGGTDTQYF. CDR3 coding DNA: TGCAGCGTAGCGGGGGGTTCCGGGGGCACAGATACGCAGTATTTT.

This chain links TRBV5-1 with TRBJ2-5, with D possibly TRBD1 on 5 matching bases. Judging by the DNA end, TRBJ2-7 fits better; the J call may be wrong. Germline V gene sequence: CDR1 SGHRS, CDR2 YFSETQ. The CDR3 has 16 amino acids. This CDR3 is CASSLDYLRVGSEQYF. In nucleotides, the CDR3 is TGCGCCAGCAGCTTGGACTACCTCAGGGTGGGCTCCGAGCAGTACTTC.

The chain recombines TRBV10-2 with TRBJ2-1; tentatively, D is TRBD2 (6 bases). This CDR3 spans 15 amino acids. Germline CDR1 is WSHSY and CDR2 is SAAADI. Between the trimmed V and J ends, which lost 0 bases and 5 bases, there was a span of 11 bases. CDR3: CASSESWDLNNEQFF. CDR3 sequence (DNA): TGCGCCAGCAGTGAGTCGTGGGACTTAAACAATGAGCAGTTCTTC.

This chain's CDR3 is CASSNQVLTFF. CDR3 DNA sequence: TGTGCCAGCAGCAACCAGGTGTTAACTTTCTTT. The chain joins TRBV21-1 to TRBJ1-1; TRBD1, the table's D call, was not compared with the DNA. TRBV21-1 is a pseudogene segment. The CDR3 loop spans 11 amino acids.

The chain joins TRBV9 to TRBJ2-1; 9 bases are shared with TRBD1. CDR1 and CDR2 (germline): SGDLS, YYNGEE. The CDR3 is 15 residues long. The junction had 2 bases not matched to a gene; V was cut back by 0 bases and J by 4 bases. The CDR3 reads CASSVGTGVYNEQFF. For the CDR3, the DNA is TGTGCCAGCAGCGTAGGGACAGGGGTATACAATGAGCAGTTCTTC.

The chain couples TRBV4-2 to TRBJ1-5, with 7 bases aligning to TRBD1. V lost 7 bases to trimming and J lost 5 bases; unmatched junction nucleotides: 2. The CDR3 length is 12 residues. Germline V gene lookup returns CDR1 LGHNA and CDR2 YNFKEQ. In nucleotides, the CDR3 is TGTGCCAGCAACAGGGGAGATCAGCCCCAGCATTTT. The encoded protein is CASNRGDQPQHF.

In nucleotides, the CDR3 is TGCGCCAGCAGCTTGGAACCTGGGCTTAGCGGTAGCACAGATACGCAGTATTTT. This encodes CASSLEPGLSGSTDTQYF. The gene calls are TRBV5-1 and TRBJ2-3, with D tentatively TRBD2 (6 bases). The V end lost 0 bases, the J end lost 0 bases, and 17 bases lay between the germline ends. CDR3 length: 18 residues. Looked up from germline, CDR1 is SGHRS and CDR2 is YFSETQ.

The V gene is TRBV4-2, the J gene TRBJ1-5; perhaps TRBD1 as D (6 bases). There are 14 residues in the CDR3. Germline V gene lookup returns CDR1 LGHNA and CDR2 YNFKEQ. Trimming took off 1 base at V and 2 bases at J, with 6 bases between the two ends. The CDR3 region is CASSQGQGNQPQHF. The CDR3 nucleotides read TGTGCCAGCAGCCAAGGACAGGGCAATCAGCCCCAGCATTTT.

In this sample, this clone turned up once. The chain has TRBV2 and TRBJ2-5; TRBD2 is a possible D gene (6 bases). Near its end, the DNA agrees better with TRBJ2-7, so the J call may be wrong. The CDR3 is made up of 13 amino acids. In germline, CDR1 is SNHLY, CDR2 FYNNEI. The CDR3 spells CASSVLSGYEQYF. Written as DNA, the CDR3 is TGTGCCAGCAGTGTTCTTAGCGGCTACGAGCAGTACTTC.

The gene calls are TRBV28 and TRBJ2-5, with a weak D call TRBD1 (6 bases). V gave up 6 bases and J gave up 1 base, with 9 bases separating them. The germline gives CDR1 MDHEN, CDR2 SYDVKM. The CDR3 consists of 13 residues. The CDR3 loop is CASRGTIQETQYF. DNA of the CDR3: TGTGCCAGCAGGGGGACAATCCAAGAGACCCAGTACTTC. Looking up the rest from reference TRBV28 and TRBJ2-5 gives the full variable domain: DVKVTQSSRYLVKRTGEKVFLECVQDMDHENMFWYRQDPGLGLRLIYFSYDVKMKEKGDIPEGYSVSREKKERFSLILESASTNQTSMYLCASRGTIQETQYFGPGTRLLVL.

Notes on this clone: The same CDR3 can be traced to other DNA sequences in this sample. The chain recombines TRBV6-4 with TRBJ1-1; D call uncertain. Germline V gene data show CDR1 as MRHNA and CDR2 as SNTAGT. The CDR3 totals 13 residues. V was pared by 3 bases and J by 5 bases, with 10 bases between. The CDR3 sequence: CASSEGAGTEAFF. For the CDR3, the DNA is TGTGCCAGCAGTGAAGGTGCAGGTACTGAAGCTTTCTTT.

The rearrangement joins TRBV7-9 to TRBJ2-7; perhaps TRBD1 as D (6 bases). This CDR3 is built from 14 residues. The germline V and J ends were trimmed by 5 bases and 4 bases, with 15 bases remaining between them. CDR1 SEHNR and CDR2 FQNEAQ come from the germline V gene (reference sequence). The CDR3 protein is CASSENRDPYEQYF. The DNA for the CDR3 is TGTGCCAGCAGCGAAAACAGGGATCCTTACGAGCAGTACTTC.

The chain joins TRBV19 to TRBJ1-4; D call uncertain. The V gene lost 7 bases and the J gene lost 5 bases, with 17 bases spanning the gap. Germline CDR1 and CDR2: LNHDA and SQIVND (reference sequence). CDR3 length equals 15 residues. The CDR3 is CASTPPGRMNEKLFF. The CDR3 region has the DNA TGTGCCAGTACCCCCCCTGGCAGGATGAATGAAAAACTGTTTTTT.

The chain employs TRBV7-9 and TRBJ1-1, with D hard to call. The ends were cut back, 6 bases at V and 0 bases at J, with 11 bases in the middle. This CDR3 region has 14 residues. CDR1 and CDR2 from the germline V gene are SEHNR and FQNEAQ (reference sequence). CDR3 region: CASSRRTVNTEAFF. The CDR3 DNA follows: TGTGCCAGCAGTCGGAGGACGGTGAACACTGAAGCTTTCTTT.

The J gene is TRBJ2-4, the V gene TRBV2; D unclear. With 4 bases removed from V and 0 bases from J, the gap between germline ends came to 4 bases. CDR1 and CDR2 (germline): SNHLY, FYNNEI. CDR3 length: 13 residues. In DNA form, the CDR3 reads TGTGCCAGCAGTGCACTAGCCAAAAACATTCAGTACTTC. Its protein product is CASSALAKNIQYF.

The chain couples TRBV4-2 to TRBJ1-6; D perhaps matches TRBD1 (5 bases). Trimming stripped 5 bases from V and 9 bases from J, with 14 bases between. In germline, CDR1 is LGHNA, CDR2 YNFKEQ. The CDR3 has 14 residues. Written as DNA, the CDR3 is TGTGCCAGCAGCTCCCAGGGAGGGCTTTCACCCCTCCACTTT. It codes for CASSSQGGLSPLHF.

V gene TRBV4-1 combines with J gene TRBJ2-7; 12 bases fit TRBD2. The CDR3 is made up of 17 amino acids. CDR1 is MGHRA, CDR2 YSYEKL, per germline. The trim removed 4 bases at V and 1 base at J, leaving 8 bases unmatched. CDR3 nucleotides: TGCGCCAGCAGCCCACATACTAGCGGGGGGCCTTCCTACGAGCAGTACTTC. It specifies CASSPHTSGGPSYEQYF.

In its sample, this clone was seen a few times. V usage is TRBV2 and J usage is TRBJ1-1; D is unresolved. This CDR3 contains 11 residues. Germline values: CDR1 SNHLY, CDR2 FYNNEI. Trimming removed 3 bases from V and 9 bases from J, with 8 bases in between. CDR3 coding DNA: TGTGCCAGCAGTGACAGGTATCAAGCTTTCTTT. Its protein product is CASSDRYQAFF.

This chain joins TRBV29-1 and TRBJ1-2; D is unclear. In germline, CDR1 is SQVTM, CDR2 ANQGSEA. The length of the CDR3 is 12 residues. Deletions cut 3 bases from V and 1 base from J, with 6 bases between. The DNA of the CDR3 is TGCAGCGTTGATGAGGGTAACTATGGCTACACCTTC. It codes for CSVDEGNYGYTF.

The rearrangement links TRBV9 to TRBJ2-5, with 7 bases lining up with TRBD2. Germline CDR1 is SGDLS and CDR2 is YYNGEE. CDR3 length: 14 amino acids. With V trimmed by 2 bases and J by 5 bases, 6 bases remained unmatched. CDR3 residues: CASSVGGGGETQYF. CDR3 coding DNA: TGTGCCAGCAGCGTTGGCGGGGGTGGGGAGACCCAGTACTTC.

The genes are TRBV11-3 and TRBJ1-5; possibly TRBD1 for D (5 bases). Trimming stripped 1 base from V and 15 bases from J, with 19 bases between. This CDR3 is 14 amino acids long. From germline, CDR1 is SGHNT and CDR2 YENEEA. CDR3 sequence reads: CASSLAGVSCCRHF. CDR3 bases: TGTGCCAGCAGCTTAGCGGGGGTTAGTTGTTGTAGGCATTTT. The whole variable domain, filled in from reference TRBV11-3 and TRBJ1-5, reads EAGVVQSPRYKIIEKKQPVAFWCNPISGHNTLYWYLQNLGQGPELLIRYENEEAVDDSQLPKDRFSAERLKGVDSTLKIQPAELGDSAVYLCASSLAGVSCCRHFGDGTRLSIL.

This chain uses TRBV5-1 with TRBJ2-7; TRBD1 aligns across 9 bases. CDR1 is SGHRS, CDR2 YFSETQ, per germline. The CDR3 spans 16 residues. Losses at the gene ends were 5 bases for V and 2 bases for J; bases not matched to a gene: 11. The CDR3 reads CASSPNPGTGTYEQYF. CDR3 DNA: TGCGCCAGCAGTCCTAACCCCGGGACAGGGACCTACGAGCAGTACTTC.

The chain has TRBV6-5 and TRBJ1-5; D is perhaps TRBD1 (5 bases). The V end lost 8 bases, the J end lost 1 base, and 12 bases lay between the germline ends. Per the germline V gene, CDR1 is MNHEY and CDR2 is SVGAGI. This CDR3 is 14 amino acids long. The CDR3 nucleotides are TGTGCCAGCGGGGGGGACCGGAGCAATCAGCCCCAGCATTTT. Translation: CASGGDRSNQPQHF.

The chain combines TRBV25-1 with TRBJ1-1, with D possibly matching TRBD1 (6 bases). V lost 2 bases to trimming and J lost 5 bases, with 15 bases between them. Germline V CDR1 and CDR2: MGHDK, SYGVNS. This CDR3 spans 15 amino acids. The CDR3 region has the DNA TGTGCCAGCAGTGAAAGGGGGGGAGTAGGAACTGAAGCTTTCTTT. The encoded protein is CASSERGGVGTEAFF.